This is a list of T cell receptor beta chains from one sample in a study of blood T cell repertoires in COVID-19. The protocol was immunoSEQ multiplex PCR, while the TCRdb copy is restricted to in-frame clones and leaves out a portion. The sample includes 45,000 or so clones, roughly 90% seen only once; the top ten take roughly an eighth. The material sequenced was peripheral blood. Every receptor here comes from a human donor in a cohort sampled during active COVID-19. Both conserved end residues are part of each CDR3. A D gene is named only where the DNA matches it firmly. Expanded clones get a size class; other rows say once, few or many, or leave the size out.

d_call: .; clone_size: few; j_call: TRBJ1-2; v_call: TRBV5-6; cdr3_nt: TGTGCCAGCAGCTCGCGGGAGGAATACTATGGCTACACCTTC; cdr3_aa: CASSSREEYYGYTF
d_call: TRBD1; clone_size: few; j_call: TRBJ2-7; v_call: TRBV5-1; cdr3_nt: TGCGCCAGCAGCTTGATCGGGACAGCAACTTACGAGCAGTACTTC; cdr3_aa: CASSLIGTATYEQYF
d_call: TRBD1; clone_size: .; j_call: TRBJ1-2; v_call: TRBV20-1; cdr3_nt: TGCAGTGCTAGTGGCCAGGGGGTTCTCTATGGCTACACCTTC; cdr3_aa: CSASGQGVLYGYTF
d_call: TRBD1; clone_size: once; j_call: TRBJ1-2; v_call: TRBV10-3; cdr3_nt: TGTGCCATCACGGCAGGGGGCGCGGGCTATGGCTACACCTTC; cdr3_aa: CAITAGGAGYGYTF
d_call: TRBD1; clone_size: once; j_call: TRBJ1-2; v_call: TRBV7-2; cdr3_nt: TGTGCCAGCAGCTTAGATCGGGACAGTGGCTACACCTTC; cdr3_aa: CASSLDRDSGYTF
d_call: .; clone_size: .; j_call: TRBJ2-2; v_call: TRBV19; cdr3_nt: TGTGCCAGTGTTGTAGGGGGCACCGGGGAGCTGTTTTTT; cdr3_aa: CASVVGGTGELFF
d_call: .; clone_size: .; j_call: TRBJ2-7; v_call: TRBV27; cdr3_nt: TGTGCCAGCAGCCACTCCTACGAGCAGTACTTC; cdr3_aa: CASSHSYEQYF
d_call: .; clone_size: .; j_call: TRBJ2-7; v_call: TRBV5-4; cdr3_nt: TGTGCCAGCAGCTTGGACTACAACTACGAGCAGTACTTC; cdr3_aa: CASSLDYNYEQYF
d_call: .; clone_size: .; j_call: TRBJ2-4; v_call: TRBV19; cdr3_nt: TGTGCCAGTAGCCTAGCCAAAAACATTCAGTACTTC; cdr3_aa: CASSLAKNIQYF
d_call: TRBD1; clone_size: .; j_call: TRBJ1-2; v_call: TRBV5-1; cdr3_nt: TGCGCCAGCAGCCTCGGGCAGGGGGGAGGCTACACCTTC; cdr3_aa: CASSLGQGGGYTF
d_call: .; clone_size: .; j_call: TRBJ2-7; v_call: TRBV10-1; cdr3_nt: TGCGCCAGCAGTGACGGTGGGGGCGGCCACGAGCAGTACTTC; cdr3_aa: CASSDGGGGHEQYF
d_call: .; clone_size: .; j_call: TRBJ2-5; v_call: TRBV4-2; cdr3_nt: TGTGCCAGCAGCCAATCGGAACAGGGTTTGGAGACCCAGTACTTC; cdr3_aa: CASSQSEQGLETQYF
d_call: .; clone_size: .; j_call: TRBJ1-1; v_call: TRBV5-1; cdr3_nt: TGCGCCAGCAGCAAAGCACTGGGGGGGACTGAAGCTTTCTTT; cdr3_aa: CASSKALGGTEAFF
d_call: TRBD1; clone_size: .; j_call: TRBJ2-7; v_call: TRBV10-2; cdr3_nt: TGCGCCAGCAGTTCAACCGGGACAGGGGCCTACGAGCAGTACTTC; cdr3_aa: CASSSTGTGAYEQYF
d_call: TRBD2; clone_size: .; j_call: TRBJ2-3; v_call: TRBV19; cdr3_nt: TGTGCCAGTAGTCGAGGGACTAGCGGGGGCACAGATACGCAGTATTTT; cdr3_aa: CASSRGTSGGTDTQYF
d_call: TRBD2; clone_size: .; j_call: TRBJ2-1; v_call: TRBV20-1; cdr3_nt: TGCAGTGCTAGTCCGCGGGGGGAGTACAATGAGCAGTTCTTC; cdr3_aa: CSASPRGEYNEQFF
d_call: .; clone_size: .; j_call: TRBJ1-3; v_call: TRBV19; cdr3_nt: TGTGCCACCCACTCGCCTGACATATACACCATATATTTT; cdr3_aa: CATHSPDIYTIYF
d_call: TRBD1; clone_size: .; j_call: TRBJ2-3; v_call: TRBV7-9; cdr3_nt: TGTGCCAGCAGCTTGAGGACAGGGGTGAAAGATACGCAGTATTTT; cdr3_aa: CASSLRTGVKDTQYF